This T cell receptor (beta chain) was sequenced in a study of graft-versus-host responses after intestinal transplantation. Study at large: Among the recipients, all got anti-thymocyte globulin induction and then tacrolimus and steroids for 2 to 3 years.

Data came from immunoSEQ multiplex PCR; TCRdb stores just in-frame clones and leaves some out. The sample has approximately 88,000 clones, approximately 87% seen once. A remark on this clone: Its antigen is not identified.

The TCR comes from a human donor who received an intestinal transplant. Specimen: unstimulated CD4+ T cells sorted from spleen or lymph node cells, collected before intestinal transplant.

CDR3: CASSLEGTGGQPQHF. Here the CDR3 DNA reads TGTGCCAGCAGCTTAGAAGGGACAGGGGGTCAGCCCCAGCATTTT. This sequence joins TRBV7-6 and TRBJ1-5; 11 bases fit TRBD1. This CDR3 is 15 amino acids long. From germline, CDR1 is SGHVS and CDR2 FNYEAQ. V shed 1 base and J 6 bases; nucleotides not matched to a gene: 2.